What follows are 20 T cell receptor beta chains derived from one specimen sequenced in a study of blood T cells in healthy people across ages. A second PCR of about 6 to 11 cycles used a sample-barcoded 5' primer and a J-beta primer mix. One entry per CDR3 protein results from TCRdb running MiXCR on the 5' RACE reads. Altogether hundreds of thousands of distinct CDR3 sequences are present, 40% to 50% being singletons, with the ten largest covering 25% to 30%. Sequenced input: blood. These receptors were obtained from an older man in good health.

This chain's CDR3 is CASSPSPGLAGGADTQYF. The DNA for the CDR3 is TGTGCCAGCAGCCCAAGCCCGGGACTAGCGGGAGGAGCAGATACGCAGTATTTT. The chain recombines TRBV7-9 with TRBJ2-3; 15 bases align to TRBD2. Germline assignment: CDR1 SEHNR and CDR2 FQNEAQ (reference sequence). This CDR3 comprises 18 residues. V lost 5 bases, J lost 4 bases, and 10 bases stayed unmatched. The whole variable domain, remainder taken from reference TRBV7-9 and TRBJ2-3, is DTGVSQNPRHKITKRGQNVTFRCDPISEHNRLYWYRQTLGQGPEFLTYFQNEAQLEKSRLLSDRFSAERPKGSFSTLEIQRTEQGDSAMYLCASSPSPGLAGGADTQYFGPGTRLTVL.

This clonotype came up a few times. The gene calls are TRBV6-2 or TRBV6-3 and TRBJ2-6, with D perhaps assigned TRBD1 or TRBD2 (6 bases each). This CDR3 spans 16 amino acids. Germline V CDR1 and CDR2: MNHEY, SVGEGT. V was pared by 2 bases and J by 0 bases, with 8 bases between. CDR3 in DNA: TGTGCCAGCAGTTACGGGGGGCACTCTGGGGCCAACGTCCTGACTTTC. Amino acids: CASSYGGHSGANVLTF.

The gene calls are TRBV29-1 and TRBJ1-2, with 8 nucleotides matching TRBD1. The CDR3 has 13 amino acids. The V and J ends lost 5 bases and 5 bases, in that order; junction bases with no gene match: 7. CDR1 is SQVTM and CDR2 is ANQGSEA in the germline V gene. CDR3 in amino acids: CSVLTGTGYGYTF. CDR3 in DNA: TGCAGCGTTCTCACCGGGACAGGTTATGGCTACACCTTC.

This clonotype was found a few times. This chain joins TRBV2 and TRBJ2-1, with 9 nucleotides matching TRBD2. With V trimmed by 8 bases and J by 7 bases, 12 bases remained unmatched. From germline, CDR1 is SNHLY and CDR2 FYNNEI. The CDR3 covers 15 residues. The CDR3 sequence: CASAGSGGRGNEQFF. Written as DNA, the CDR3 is TGTGCCAGCGCAGGTAGCGGGGGCCGCGGGAATGAGCAGTTCTTC.

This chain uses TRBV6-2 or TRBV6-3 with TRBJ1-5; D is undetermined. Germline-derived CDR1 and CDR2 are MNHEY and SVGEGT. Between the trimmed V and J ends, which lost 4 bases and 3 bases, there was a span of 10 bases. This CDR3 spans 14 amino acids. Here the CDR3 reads CASSFTSTNQPQHF. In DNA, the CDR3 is TGTGCCAGCAGTTTTACGTCAACCAATCAGCCCCAGCATTTT.

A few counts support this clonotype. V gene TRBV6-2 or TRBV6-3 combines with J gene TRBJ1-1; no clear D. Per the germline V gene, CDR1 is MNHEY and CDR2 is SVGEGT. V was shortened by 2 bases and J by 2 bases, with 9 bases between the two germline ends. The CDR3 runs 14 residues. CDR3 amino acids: CASSYRSDNTEAFF. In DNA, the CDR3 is TGTGCCAGCAGTTACCGAAGTGATAACACTGAAGCTTTCTTT.

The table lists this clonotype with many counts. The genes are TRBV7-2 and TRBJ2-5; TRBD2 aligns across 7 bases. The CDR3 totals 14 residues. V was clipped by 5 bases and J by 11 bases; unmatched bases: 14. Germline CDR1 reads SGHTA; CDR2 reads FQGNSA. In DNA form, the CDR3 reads TGTGCCAGCAGCCAGGCGCTAGCGGCTGGGGAGCAGTACTTC. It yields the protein CASSQALAAGEQYF.

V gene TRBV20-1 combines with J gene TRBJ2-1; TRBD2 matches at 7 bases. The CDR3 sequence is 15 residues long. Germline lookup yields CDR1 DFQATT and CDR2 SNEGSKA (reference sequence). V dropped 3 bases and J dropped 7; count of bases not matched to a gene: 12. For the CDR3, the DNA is TGCAGTGCTAGCCGGTGGGGGGGAAGCGGGAATGAGCAGTTCTTC. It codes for CSASRWGGSGNEQFF.

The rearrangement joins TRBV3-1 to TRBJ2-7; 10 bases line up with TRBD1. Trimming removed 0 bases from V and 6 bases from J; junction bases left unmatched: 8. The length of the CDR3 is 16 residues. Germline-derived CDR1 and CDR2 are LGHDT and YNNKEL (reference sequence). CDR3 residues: CASSQERGTGETEQYF. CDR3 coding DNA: TGTGCCAGCAGCCAAGAACGGGGGACAGGGGAAACCGAGCAGTACTTC.

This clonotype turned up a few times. Here the CDR3 DNA reads TGTGCCAGCAGCCGGACAGGGGGGGGACAGTTCTTC. As protein: CASSRTGGGQFF. V gene TRBV6-2 or TRBV6-3 combines with J gene TRBJ2-1; TRBD1 matches 10 bases. In germline, CDR1 is MNHEY, CDR2 SVGEGT. After removal of 6 bases from V and 13 bases from J, the junction contained 6 bases not matched to a gene. The CDR3 totals 12 residues.

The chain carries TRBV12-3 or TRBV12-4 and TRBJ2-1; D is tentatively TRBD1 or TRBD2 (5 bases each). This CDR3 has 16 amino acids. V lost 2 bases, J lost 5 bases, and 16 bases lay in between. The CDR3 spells CASSLFARRGDNEQFF. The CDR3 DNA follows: TGTGCCAGCAGTTTATTTGCGCGCCGAGGGGACAATGAGCAGTTCTTC.

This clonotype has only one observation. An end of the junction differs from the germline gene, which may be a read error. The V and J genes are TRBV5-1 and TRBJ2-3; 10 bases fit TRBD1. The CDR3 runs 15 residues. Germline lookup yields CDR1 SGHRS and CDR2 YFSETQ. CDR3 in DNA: TGCGCCAGCAGCCCCGGACAGGGGGTAACAGATGCGCAGTATTTT. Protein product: CASSPGQGVTDAQYF.

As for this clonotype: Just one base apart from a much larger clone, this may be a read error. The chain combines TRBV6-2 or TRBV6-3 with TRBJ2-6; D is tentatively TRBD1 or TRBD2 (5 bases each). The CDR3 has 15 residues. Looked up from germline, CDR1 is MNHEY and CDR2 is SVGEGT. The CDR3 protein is CASSYEGSGANVPTF. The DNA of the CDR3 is TGTGCCAGCAGTTACGAGGGGTCTGGGGCCAACGTCCCGACTTTC.

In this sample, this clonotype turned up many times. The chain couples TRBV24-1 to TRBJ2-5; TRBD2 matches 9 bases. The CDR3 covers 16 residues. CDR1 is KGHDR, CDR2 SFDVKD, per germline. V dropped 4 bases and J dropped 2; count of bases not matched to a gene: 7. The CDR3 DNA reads TGTGCCACCAGTGAGGGAGCGGGAGGTCTACAAGAGACCCAGTACTTC. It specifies CATSEGAGGLQETQYF.

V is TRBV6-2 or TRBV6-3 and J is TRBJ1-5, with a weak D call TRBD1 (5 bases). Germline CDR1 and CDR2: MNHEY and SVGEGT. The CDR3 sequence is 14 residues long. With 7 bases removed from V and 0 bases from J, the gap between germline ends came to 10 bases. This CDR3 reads CASKQAYSNQPQHF. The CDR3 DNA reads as TGTGCCAGCAAACAGGCTTATAGCAATCAGCCCCAGCATTTT.

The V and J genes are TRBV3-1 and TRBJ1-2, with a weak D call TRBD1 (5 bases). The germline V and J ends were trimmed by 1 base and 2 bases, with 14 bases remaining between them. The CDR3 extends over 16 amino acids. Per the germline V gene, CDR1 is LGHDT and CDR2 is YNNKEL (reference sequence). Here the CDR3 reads CASSQVNRGSNYGYTF. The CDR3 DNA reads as TGTGCCAGCAGCCAAGTGAATAGGGGATCCAACTATGGCTACACCTTC.

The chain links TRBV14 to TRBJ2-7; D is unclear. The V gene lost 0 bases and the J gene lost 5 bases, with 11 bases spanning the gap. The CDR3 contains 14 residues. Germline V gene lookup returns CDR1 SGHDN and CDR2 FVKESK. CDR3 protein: CASSQELPNNEQYF. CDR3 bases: TGTGCCAGCAGCCAAGAACTGCCGAACAACGAGCAGTACTTC.

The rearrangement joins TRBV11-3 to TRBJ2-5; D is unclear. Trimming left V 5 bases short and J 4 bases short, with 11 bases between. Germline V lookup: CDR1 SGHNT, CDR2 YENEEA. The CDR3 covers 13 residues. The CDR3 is CASSIHRGETQYF. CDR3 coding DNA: TGTGCCAGCAGCATCCACAGAGGAGAGACCCAGTACTTC.

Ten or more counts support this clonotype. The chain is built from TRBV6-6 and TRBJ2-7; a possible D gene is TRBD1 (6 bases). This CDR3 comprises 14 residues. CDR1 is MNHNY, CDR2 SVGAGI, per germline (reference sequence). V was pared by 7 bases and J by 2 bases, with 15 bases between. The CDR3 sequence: CASTYETGAYEQYF. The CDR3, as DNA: TGTGCCAGCACCTATGAGACAGGCGCCTACGAGCAGTACTTC.

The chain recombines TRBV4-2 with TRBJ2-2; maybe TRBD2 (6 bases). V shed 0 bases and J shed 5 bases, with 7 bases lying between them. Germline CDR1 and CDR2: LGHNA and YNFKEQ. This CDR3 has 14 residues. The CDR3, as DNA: TGTGCCAGCAGCCAAGACGGGGGAACCGGGGAGCTGTTTTTT. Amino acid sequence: CASSQDGGTGELFF.